This passage covers 20 T cell receptor beta chains from one sample sequenced in a study of identical twins. TCRdb passed the 5' RACE reads through MiXCR, listing each CDR3 protein once. The repertoire consists of some 330,000 distinct CDR3 sequences, with approximately 8.7% occurring once and the leading ten covering approximately 9.3%. Sequencing input: naive T cells sorted from blood. These receptors originate from a woman aged 50 to 65 in good health.

The chain combines TRBV5-1 with TRBJ2-7; D is undetermined. The CDR3 loop spans 14 amino acids. Germline V gene sequence: CDR1 SGHRS, CDR2 YFSETQ. Trimming removed 2 bases at V and 5 bases at J, with 14 bases between. The CDR3 sequence is CASSFEPESHEQYV. The CDR3 DNA is TGCGCCAGCAGCTTTGAACCCGAAAGCCACGAGCAGTACGTC.

There are a few counts of this clonotype. The rearrangement uses TRBV7-8 and TRBJ1-4; D not resolved. This CDR3 has 17 amino acids. Trimming stripped 4 bases from V and 0 bases from J, with 15 bases between. Germline V gene data show CDR1 as SGHVS and CDR2 as FQNEAQ. The DNA of the CDR3 is TGTGCCAGCAGCTCAATTAAGAGAAAGACAACTAATGAAAAACTGTTTTTT. It codes for CASSSIKRKTTNEKLFF.

This sequence joins TRBV20-1 and TRBJ2-2; D is undetermined. V was pared by 5 bases and J by 8 bases, with 12 bases between. CDR1 and CDR2 (germline): DFQATT, SNEGSKA (reference sequence). The CDR3 extends over 12 amino acids. The CDR3 sequence is CSARRPAGELFF. DNA of the CDR3: TGCAGTGCTCGCCGACCAGCGGGGGAGCTGTTTTTT.

This chain connects TRBV7-8 to TRBJ1-5, with TRBD1 matching over 9 bases. Germline loops: CDR1 SGHVS, CDR2 FQNEAQ. Trimming at V came to 3 bases and at J to 6 bases, leaving 3 bases not matched to a gene. There are 14 residues in the CDR3. The CDR3 bases are TGTGCCAGCAGCTTTTCGACAGGGGGTCAGCCCCAGCATTTT. Its translation: CASSFSTGGQPQHF.

The chain links TRBV12-3 or TRBV12-4 to TRBJ2-3; no clear D gene. Trimming left V 5 bases short and J 2 bases short, with 11 bases between. This CDR3 contains 14 residues. This chain's CDR3 is CASSPGSNTDTQYF. The CDR3 region has the DNA TGTGCCAGCAGTCCGGGTTCTAACACAGATACGCAGTATTTT.

This clonotype came up many times. V is TRBV7-9 and J is TRBJ1-1; no reliable D call. The CDR3 is 16 residues long. The germline V gene encodes CDR1 SEHNR and CDR2 FQNEAQ (reference sequence). Trimming left V 1 base short and J 6 bases short, with 18 bases between. The CDR3 sequence: CASSLGYRLHLPEAFF. CDR3 DNA sequence: TGTGCCAGCAGCTTAGGATACCGGCTTCATTTACCTGAAGCTTTCTTT.

This clonotype was observed a handful of times. The J gene is TRBJ2-3, the V gene TRBV10-2; D remains unclear. V shed 3 bases and J shed 7 bases, with 5 bases lying between them. The CDR3 is 11 amino acids. CDR1 is WSHSY, CDR2 SAAADI, per germline. The CDR3 nucleotides read TGCGCCAGCAGTGAAGAGTATACGCAGTATTTT. This gives the protein CASSEEYTQYF.

The chain is built from TRBV20-1 and TRBJ2-1; 7 bases align to TRBD1. Looked up from germline, CDR1 is DFQATT and CDR2 is SNEGSKA (reference sequence). Trimming removed 1 base from V and 2 bases from J; junction bases left unmatched: 5. CDR3 length: 15 residues. CDR3 coding DNA: TGCAGTGCTAGAGCCCTGCAGGGGGCCTACAATGAGCAGTTCTTC. It translates to CSARALQGAYNEQFF.

Only a few counts were recorded for this clonotype. The genes are TRBV2 and TRBJ1-6; a weak D match, TRBD1 (6 bases). The V and J ends lost 4 bases and 7 bases respectively, with 14 bases between them. This CDR3 region has 15 residues. Per the germline V gene, CDR1 is SNHLY and CDR2 is FYNNEI. CDR3 amino acids: CASSAGHGDNSPLHF. The CDR3 bases are TGTGCCAGCAGTGCGGGACACGGAGACAATTCACCCCTCCACTTT.

This clonotype was detected ten times or more. The gene calls are TRBV5-1 and TRBJ2-5; no clear D gene. Germline values: CDR1 SGHRS, CDR2 YFSETQ. The V gene lost 7 bases and the J gene lost 4 bases, with 11 bases spanning the gap. The CDR3 runs 12 residues. The CDR3 region has the DNA TGCGCCAGCGGTGATTCTGGAGAGACCCAGTACTTC. Encoded protein: CASGDSGETQYF. Supplemented by reference TRBV5-1 and TRBJ2-5, the full variable domain reads KAGVTQTPRYLIKTRGQQVTLSCSPISGHRSVSWYQQTPGQGLQFLFEYFSETQRNKGNFPGRFSGRQFSNSRSEMNVSTLELGDSALYLCASGDSGETQYFGPGTRLLVL.

CDR3 sequence: CASSQPGQTNYGYTF. The CDR3 DNA sequence: TGCGCCAGCAGCCAACCGGGACAAACAAACTATGGCTACACCTTC. V usage is TRBV4-1 and J usage is TRBJ1-2, with a tentative D call TRBD1 (6 bases). CDR3 length: 15 amino acids. Trimming left V 2 bases short and J 2 bases short, with 12 bases between. In germline, CDR1 is MGHRA, CDR2 YSYEKL.

V usage is TRBV29-1 and J usage is TRBJ2-1; unclear D gene. This CDR3 comprises 12 residues. With 6 bases removed from V and 4 bases from J, the gap between germline ends came to 10 bases. Germline V gene sequence: CDR1 SQVTM, CDR2 ANQGSEA. The CDR3 DNA follows: TGCAGCGTATCCGGGCCTTACAATGAGCAGTTCTTC. Amino acid sequence: CSVSGPYNEQFF.

This clonotype was picked up a small number of times. The rearrangement uses TRBV29-1 and TRBJ2-1, with 8 bases aligning to TRBD2. The CDR3 is made up of 13 amino acids. Germline V lookup: CDR1 SQVTM, CDR2 ANQGSEA. With V trimmed by 4 bases and J by 5 bases, 4 bases remained unmatched. The CDR3 protein is CSVVGRADNEQFF. The CDR3 coding sequence is TGCAGCGTTGTCGGGAGGGCCGACAATGAGCAGTTCTTC.

On this clonotype: This clone may be a read error of a much larger clone one base away. The chain uses TRBV5-1 and TRBJ2-4, with D perhaps TRBD2 (6 bases). Germline values: CDR1 SGHRS, CDR2 YFSETQ. The CDR3 runs to 14 residues. DNA for the CDR3: TGCGCCAGCAGCTTGCGGGGAGGCAAAAACACTCAGTACTTC. Protein sequence: CASSLRGGKNTQYF.

This clonotype was observed a handful of times. V usage is TRBV20-1 and J usage is TRBJ2-5; D possibly uses TRBD1 or TRBD2 (6 bases each). Germline CDR1 DFQATT, CDR2 SNEGSKA (reference sequence). The ends were cut back, 3 bases at V and 5 bases at J, with 13 bases in the middle. The CDR3 length is 13 residues. The CDR3, as DNA: TGCAGTGCTAGTAGGGGGGTAGGGGAGACCCAGTACTTC. The encoded protein is CSASRGVGETQYF.

Only a few counts were recorded for this clonotype. V usage is TRBV24-1 and J usage is TRBJ1-1; 10 bases align to TRBD1. This CDR3 comprises 12 residues. CDR1 and CDR2 from the germline V gene are KGHDR and SFDVKD. The V segment lost 8 bases and the J segment 5 bases; nucleotides outside the gene matches: 1. In DNA form, the CDR3 reads TGTGCCACCAAGGGACAGGGGACTGAAGCTTTCTTT. Translated, it gives CATKGQGTEAFF.

The V call is TRBV6-2 or TRBV6-3, the J call TRBJ1-5, with D unresolved. The CDR3 is 14 amino acids. Germline-derived CDR1 and CDR2 are MNHEY and SVGEGT. Trimming took off 7 bases at V and 3 bases at J, with 13 bases between the two ends. As DNA, the CDR3 is TGTGCCAGCACGAGTAGAGGGATCAATCAGCCCCAGCATTTT. The encoded protein is CASTSRGINQPQHF.

This clonotype was detected a few times. V gene TRBV9 combines with J gene TRBJ2-2; the D gene is possibly TRBD1 (5 bases). Trimming removed 3 bases from V and 4 bases from J, with 10 bases in between. The CDR3 covers 14 residues. Germline CDR1 SGDLS, CDR2 YYNGEE. The CDR3 nucleotides are TGTGCCAGCAGCGGGACAATGAGCACCGGGGAGCTGTTTTTT. Protein product: CASSGTMSTGELFF.

This clonotype occurred many times. The chain recombines TRBV7-9 with TRBJ2-3; 7 bases align to TRBD2. V lost 5 bases, J lost 6 bases, and 11 bases stayed unmatched. The CDR3 extends over 15 amino acids. The germline gives CDR1 SEHNR, CDR2 FQNEAQ (reference sequence). CDR3 sequence: CASSPTSARRDTQYF. Written as DNA, the CDR3 is TGTGCCAGCAGCCCTACTAGCGCCCGACGGGATACGCAGTATTTT.

The chain is built from TRBV20-1 and TRBJ2-1, with 7 bases matching TRBD2. CDR3 length: 13 residues. V was pared by 0 bases and J by 12 bases, with 8 bases of the junction left unmatched. CDR1 and CDR2 (germline): DFQATT, SNEGSKA (reference sequence). CDR3 DNA: TGCAGTGCTAGAGATTTCTCCGGGGAGGGGCAGTTCTTC. Its protein product is CSARDFSGEGQFF.